Each of the 15 T cell receptor beta chains below was sequenced from the same sample in a study of CD8 T cells in ankylosing spondylitis. TCRdb ran MiXCR on the 5' RACE reads and lists one entry per CDR3 protein. The sample holds roughly 130,000 distinct CDR3 sequences, over 6% seen once. Sequenced sample: blood, either unsorted or a sorted T cell fraction (not recorded which). The receptors originated from a male donor with ankylosing spondylitis or in good health (not recorded which).

The rearrangement joins TRBV27 to TRBJ2-3; TRBD1 matches at 7 bases. The V and J ends lost 8 bases and 5 bases, in that order; junction bases with no gene match: 7. The CDR3 is made up of 13 amino acids. Germline V gene sequence: CDR1 MNHEY, CDR2 SMNVEV (reference sequence). Here the CDR3 reads CASPQGMIDTQYF. Here the CDR3 DNA reads TGTGCCAGCCCACAGGGGATGATAGATACGCAGTATTTT.

This clonotype was detected ten times or more. The chain joins TRBV12-3 or TRBV12-4 to TRBJ2-7, with 10 bases fitting TRBD1. V was clipped by 7 bases and J by 2 bases; unmatched bases: 11. This CDR3 comprises 16 residues. The CDR3 DNA is TGTGCCAGCAAGTTGACAGGGGGCCTTTCAGCCTACGAGCAGTACTTC. Encoded protein: CASKLTGGLSAYEQYF.

This clonotype has just a few counts. V usage is TRBV9 and J usage is TRBJ2-5; D is undetermined. CDR1 SGDLS and CDR2 YYNGEE come from the germline V gene. CDR3 length equals 14 residues. Between the trimmed V and J ends, which lost 4 bases and 1 base, there was a span of 11 bases. CDR3 residues: CASSLGRFQETQYF. As DNA, the CDR3 is TGTGCCAGCAGCCTAGGTAGATTCCAAGAGACCCAGTACTTC.

At least ten counts were recorded for this clonotype. The chain couples TRBV25-1 to TRBJ1-2, with D perhaps matching TRBD1 (5 bases). The V end lost 0 bases, the J end lost 8 bases, and 10 bases lay between the germline ends. CDR1 and CDR2 (germline): MGHDK, SYGVNS. The CDR3 totals 13 residues. CDR3 sequence: CASSEYQGAGYTF. The CDR3 DNA follows: TGTGCCAGCAGTGAATACCAGGGTGCGGGCTACACCTTC.

V usage is TRBV7-2 and J usage is TRBJ2-1; 7 nucleotides match TRBD1. The CDR3 totals 14 residues. The junction had 5 bases not matched to a gene; V was cut back by 5 bases and J by 4 bases. Germline V lookup: CDR1 SGHTA, CDR2 FQGNSA. The CDR3 sequence: CASSPGTAYNEQFF. The DNA of the CDR3 is TGTGCCAGCAGCCCGGGGACAGCGTACAATGAGCAGTTCTTC.

This clonotype was counted only a few times. This chain joins TRBV20-1 and TRBJ2-2; 8 bases fit TRBD1. The CDR3 extends over 14 amino acids. The germline V gene encodes CDR1 DFQATT and CDR2 SNEGSKA (reference sequence). V lost 4 bases and J lost 3; bases outside the gene matches: 4. CDR3 nucleotide sequence: TGCAGTGCTATCAGACAGGGGCACACCGGGGAGCTGTTTTTT. Translating it yields CSAIRQGHTGELFF.

At least ten counts were recorded for this clonotype. V usage is TRBV20-1 and J usage is TRBJ2-7; D is perhaps TRBD2 (6 bases). Germline lookup yields CDR1 DFQATT and CDR2 SNEGSKA (reference sequence). The length of the CDR3 is 14 residues. V lost 6 bases to trimming and J lost 2 bases, with 17 bases between them. CDR3 in DNA: TGCAGTGCAAAGCCTATAGGAGGGACCTACGAGCAGTACTTC. This gives the protein CSAKPIGGTYEQYF.

In its sample, this clonotype was seen many times. This rearrangement joins TRBV20-1 to TRBJ1-1, with TRBD1 as a possible D gene (5 bases). The V gene's germline CDR1 is DFQATT and CDR2 SNEGSKA (reference sequence). CDR3 size: 13 residues. Between the trimmed V and J ends, which lost 0 bases and 4 bases, there was a span of 9 bases. The CDR3 DNA follows: TGCAGTGCTAGAGACCGGGGCGGCACTGAAGCTTTCTTT. Its protein is CSARDRGGTEAFF.

This clonotype has ten or more counts. The genes are TRBV5-1 and TRBJ2-1; 13 bases match TRBD2. Germline-derived CDR1 and CDR2 are SGHRS and YFSETQ. The trim removed 2 bases at V and 0 bases at J, leaving 2 bases unmatched. This CDR3 spans 17 amino acids. The CDR3 nucleotides read TGCGCCAGCAGCTTAGGACTAGCGGGGGCCTCCTACAATGAGCAGTTCTTC. This encodes CASSLGLAGASYNEQFF.

This clonotype showed up many times. V gene TRBV12-3 or TRBV12-4 combines with J gene TRBJ2-5, with TRBD2 identical over 9 bases. The length of the CDR3 is 18 residues. V trimming: 5 bases; J trimming: 3 bases; junction bases outside the gene matches: 16. In DNA, the CDR3 is TGTGCCAGCAGTCGACCCCTGGCGCGGGGGGGTCTCGAAGAGACCCAGTACTTC. It yields the protein CASSRPLARGGLEETQYF.

This clonotype was recorded at least ten times. The DNA of the CDR3 is TGTGCCTGGAGCAAGACAGGGATTGATTCACCCCTCCACTTT. Its protein is CAWSKTGIDSPLHF. The chain recombines TRBV30 with TRBJ1-6; 7 nucleotides line up with TRBD1. The ends lost 3 bases at V and 8 bases at J; junction bases unmatched: 7. The V gene's germline CDR1 is GTSNPN and CDR2 SVGIG (reference sequence). The CDR3 extends over 14 amino acids.

Ten or more counts support this clonotype. This chain uses TRBV11-1 with TRBJ2-4, with D uncertain. CDR1 SGHAT and CDR2 FQDESV come from the germline V gene (reference sequence). The CDR3 consists of 13 residues. V lost 1 base, J lost 6 bases, and 7 bases lay in between. The CDR3 here is CASSLGAANIQYF. Written as DNA, the CDR3 is TGTGCCAGCAGCTTAGGGGCGGCAAACATTCAGTACTTC.

This clonotype was seen ten or more times. V usage is TRBV20-1 and J usage is TRBJ1-2; D not resolved. The CDR3 spans 16 residues. V lost 5 bases and J 8 bases, leaving 27 bases between the germline ends. Germline lookup yields CDR1 DFQATT and CDR2 SNEGSKA (reference sequence). CDR3 bases: TGCAGTGCTCCCGGGAGGGTAGGAGAGAGGGCTTGGGGCTACACCTTC. Its translation: CSAPGRVGERAWGYTF.

V and J are TRBV12-3 or TRBV12-4 and TRBJ1-1, with D unclear. CDR3 size: 14 residues. V lost 2 bases, J lost 5 bases, and 12 bases lay in between. For the CDR3, the DNA is TGTGCCAGCAGTTTATTTCAGATGGGGACTGAAGCTTTCTTT. Its translation is CASSLFQMGTEAFF.

This clonotype was counted many times. This chain joins TRBV12-3 or TRBV12-4 and TRBJ1-3; 9 positions match TRBD1. The V segment lost 6 bases and the J segment 3 bases; nucleotides outside the gene matches: 6. This CDR3 is 15 amino acids long. CDR3: CASSLGTGSGNTIYF. The CDR3 DNA sequence: TGTGCCAGCAGCCTCGGGACAGGGAGTGGAAACACCATATATTTT.